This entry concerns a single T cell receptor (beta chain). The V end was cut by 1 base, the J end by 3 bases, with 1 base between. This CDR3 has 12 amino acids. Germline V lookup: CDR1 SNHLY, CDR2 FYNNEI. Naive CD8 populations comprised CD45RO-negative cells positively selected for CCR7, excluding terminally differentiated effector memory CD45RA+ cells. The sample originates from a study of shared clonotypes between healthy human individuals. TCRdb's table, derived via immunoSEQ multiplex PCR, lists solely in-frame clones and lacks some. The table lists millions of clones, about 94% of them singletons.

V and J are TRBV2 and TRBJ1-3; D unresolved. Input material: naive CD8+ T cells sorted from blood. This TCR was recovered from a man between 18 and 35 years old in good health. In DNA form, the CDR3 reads TGTGCCAGCAGTGAAGTTGGAAACACCATATATTTT. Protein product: CASSEVGNTIYF.